What follows are 24 T cell receptor beta chains derived from one specimen sequenced in a study of CD8+ T cells in alopecia areata. cDNA prepared by RNA extraction and subsequent reverse transcription served as the template for sequencing. Using immunoSEQ multiplex PCR, the repertoire was profiled, and TCRdb retains in-frame clones only, with some absent. This sample has about 180,000 clones, with 63% found just once. Sequences were derived from CD4+ T cells sorted from blood, sampled at week 0. The receptors originated from a human donor with alopecia areata.

The rearrangement uses TRBV29-1 and TRBJ2-3, with no clear D. CDR3 length: 11 amino acids. Germline values: CDR1 SQVTM, CDR2 ANQGSEA. V was clipped by 5 bases and J by 4 bases, with 7 bases between them. CDR3 DNA: TGCAGCGTTCTGATGTCAGATACGCAGTATTTT. Protein: CSVLMSDTQYF.

This clone has just one count. The V gene is TRBV25-1, the J gene TRBJ2-1; D may be TRBD1 (5 bases). This CDR3 has 14 residues. The germline V gene encodes CDR1 MGHDK and CDR2 SYGVNS. Trimming stripped 5 bases from V and 4 bases from J, with 12 bases between. CDR3 amino acids: CASSNRQLYNEQFF. In nucleotides, the CDR3 is TGTGCCAGCAGTAACCGACAGTTATACAATGAGCAGTTCTTC.

This clone was counted between two and nine times. This sample also contains other DNA sequences that code for the same CDR3. The chain joins TRBV5-4 to TRBJ2-5, with D maybe TRBD2 (5 bases). From germline, CDR1 is SGHNT and CDR2 YYREEE (reference sequence). This CDR3 has 13 residues. V lost 0 bases, J lost 5 bases, and 8 bases lay in between. CDR3 amino acids: CASSLAGGETQYF. In DNA, the CDR3 is TGTGCCAGCAGCTTGGCCGGCGGGGAGACCCAGTACTTC. The full variable domain, with the rest looked up from reference TRBV5-4 and TRBJ2-5, is ETGVTQSPTHLIKTRGQQVTLRCSSQSGHNTVSWYQQALGQGPQFIFQYYREEENGRGNFPPRFSGLQFPNYSSELNVNALELDDSALYLCASSLAGGETQYFGPGTRLLVL.

J is TRBJ2-3 and V is TRBV29-1; TRBD1 matches 7 bases. Losses at the gene ends were 3 bases for V and 4 bases for J; bases not matched to a gene: 4. The CDR3 is 13 amino acids. Per the germline V gene, CDR1 is SQVTM and CDR2 is ANQGSEA. In DNA form, the CDR3 reads TGCAGCGTTGACAGGGGGAGCGCAGATACGCAGTATTTT. This codes for CSVDRGSADTQYF.

CDR3 amino acids: CSVEDRGRTEQFF. The CDR3 bases are TGCAGCGTTGAAGATCGAGGCAGGACTGAGCAGTTCTTC. This sequence joins TRBV29-1 and TRBJ2-1; no clear D gene. The CDR3 runs 13 residues. Germline loops: CDR1 SQVTM, CDR2 ANQGSEA. Trimming pared 0 bases from V and 9 bases from J, leaving 12 bases between.

The V gene is TRBV29-1, the J gene TRBJ2-1, with 9 bases matching TRBD2. V was clipped by 2 bases and J by 2 bases; unmatched bases: 10. This CDR3 spans 17 amino acids. Germline values: CDR1 SQVTM, CDR2 ANQGSEA. CDR3 residues: CSVERSGGIRPYNEQFF. CDR3 coding DNA: TGCAGCGTTGAACGTAGCGGGGGAATTAGGCCCTACAATGAGCAGTTCTTC.

This clone was recorded a few times. This chain connects TRBV5-4 to TRBJ2-1; D possibly uses TRBD1 or TRBD2 (6 bases each). This CDR3 is 15 amino acids long. V lost 2 bases and J 1 base, leaving 10 bases between the germline ends. The germline V gene has CDR1 SGHNT and CDR2 YYREEE (reference sequence). The CDR3 DNA follows: TGTGCCAGCAGCTTTACGGGGGCTTCCTACAATGAGCAGTTCTTC. Amino acid sequence: CASSFTGASYNEQFF.

This clone was counted a single time. The chain employs TRBV15 and TRBJ1-6; D perhaps matches TRBD1 (5 bases). CDR3 size: 13 residues. Deletions cut 11 bases from V and 10 bases from J, with 18 bases between. Germline CDR1 reads LNHNV; CDR2 reads YYDKDF (reference sequence). CDR3 DNA: TGTGCCGCGTCGGACATGCCCCGGTCACCCCTCCACTTT. Its protein product is CAASDMPRSPLHF.

This clone was counted between two and nine times. The chain has TRBV2 and TRBJ2-2; 9 bases are a match to TRBD2. The CDR3 is 15 residues long. After removal of 5 bases from V and 7 bases from J, the junction contained 8 bases not matched to a gene. CDR1 is SNHLY, CDR2 FYNNEI, per germline. The CDR3 coding sequence is TGTGCCAGCAGTCAATCTAGCGGGGTGATCGGGGAGCTGTTTTTT. Encoded protein: CASSQSSGVIGELFF. Full variable domain (remainder filled in from reference TRBV2 and TRBJ2-2): EPEVTQTPSHQVTQMGQEVILRCVPISNHLYFYWYRQILGQKVEFLVSFYNNEISEKSEIFDDQFSVERPDGSNFTLKIRSTKLEDSAMYFCASSQSSGVIGELFFGEGSRLTVL.

V usage is TRBV30 and J usage is TRBJ1-1, with 12 nucleotides matching TRBD1. The CDR3 is 15 residues long. The ends lost 0 bases at V and 6 bases at J; junction bases unmatched: 5. Germline V gene data show CDR1 as GTSNPN and CDR2 as SVGIG (reference sequence). CDR3 nucleotide sequence: TGTGCCTGGAGTGTTCTGGGACAGGGGGCCCCTGAAGCTTTCTTT. Amino acid sequence: CAWSVLGQGAPEAFF.

This chain joins TRBV7-2 and TRBJ2-1, with D possibly matching TRBD1 (6 bases). Trimming stripped 0 bases from V and 5 bases from J, with 14 bases between. The CDR3 length is 16 residues. Germline V gene lookup returns CDR1 SGHTA and CDR2 FQGNSA. The CDR3 DNA follows: TGTGCCAGCAGCTTAGCGGGGGCCCGGTTGGACAATGAGCAGTTCTTC. Translation: CASSLAGARLDNEQFF.

CDR3 in amino acids: CASSLAETTDTQYF. CDR3 coding DNA: TGTGCCAGCAGCTTAGCGGAGACTACAGATACGCAGTATTTT. J is TRBJ2-3 and V is TRBV7-2, with no clear D. The ends were cut back, 0 bases at V and 3 bases at J, with 7 bases in the middle. The CDR3 length is 14 residues. Germline assignment: CDR1 SGHTA and CDR2 FQGNSA.

The gene calls are TRBV15 and TRBJ1-2; D gene ambiguous. V dropped 5 bases and J dropped 2 bases, with 12 bases sitting between them. This CDR3 region has 14 residues. Germline V lookup: CDR1 LNHNV, CDR2 YYDKDF (reference sequence). In DNA form, the CDR3 reads TGTGCCACCAGCCCCCCGGCAGGAAACTATGGCTACACCTTC. This sequence encodes CATSPPAGNYGYTF.

The chain is built from TRBV14 and TRBJ2-3; maybe TRBD1 (6 bases). This CDR3 is built from 15 residues. V lost 5 bases and J lost 2, with 14 bases in between. The germline V gene encodes CDR1 SGHDN and CDR2 FVKESK. CDR3 sequence: CASSYRTGSTDTQYF. The CDR3 DNA follows: TGTGCCAGCAGCTACCGAACAGGGTCCACAGATACGCAGTATTTT.

The chain employs TRBV2 and TRBJ1-6, with a possible D match to TRBD1 (6 bases). This CDR3 has 14 residues. Germline V gene lookup returns CDR1 SNHLY and CDR2 FYNNEI. V was cut by 6 bases and J by 9 bases, with 15 bases left in between. CDR3 sequence (DNA): TGTGCCAGCAGACCCTTGCAGGGGACTTCACCCCTCCACTTT. Translation: CASRPLQGTSPLHF.

The chain couples TRBV5-6 to TRBJ1-5; TRBD1 might be the D (5 bases). The germline V and J ends were trimmed by 0 bases and 3 bases, with 13 bases remaining between them. This CDR3 is 16 amino acids long. CDR1 and CDR2 (germline): SGHDT, YYEEEE. This CDR3 is CASSLASAGINQPQHF. In DNA form, the CDR3 reads TGTGCCAGCAGCTTGGCCTCGGCAGGGATCAATCAGCCCCAGCATTTT.

The chain combines TRBV15 with TRBJ2-5; unclear D gene. V shed 3 bases and J shed 5 bases, with 7 bases lying between them. The CDR3 has 12 residues. CDR1 and CDR2 from the germline V gene are LNHNV and YYDKDF (reference sequence). Written as DNA, the CDR3 is TGTGCCACCAGCAGCCCTTTGGAGACCCAGTACTTC. It yields the protein CATSSPLETQYF.

The chain has TRBV4-3 and TRBJ2-3, with D tentatively TRBD2 (6 bases). Germline V lookup: CDR1 LGHNA, CDR2 YSLEER. This CDR3 spans 14 amino acids. V shed 8 bases and J shed 2 bases, with 14 bases lying between them. The CDR3 loop is CASSGTHDTDTQYF. DNA of the CDR3: TGCGCCAGCTCCGGGACTCACGACACAGATACGCAGTATTTT.

The V and J genes are TRBV7-6 and TRBJ2-7; TRBD1 matches at 8 bases. The CDR3 is 14 residues long. Trimming removed 5 bases from V and 1 base from J; junction bases left unmatched: 4. The germline V gene encodes CDR1 SGHVS and CDR2 FNYEAQ. For the CDR3, the DNA is TGTGCCAGCAGCCTGGACAGGGTTTCCTACGAGCAGTACTTC. Protein product: CASSLDRVSYEQYF.

The genes are TRBV9 and TRBJ1-5, with D unclear. This CDR3 comprises 13 residues. Germline loops: CDR1 SGDLS, CDR2 YYNGEE. The V end lost 4 bases, the J end lost 3 bases, and 8 bases lay between the germline ends. CDR3 protein: CASSYDPNQPQHF. As DNA, the CDR3 is TGTGCCAGCAGCTACGACCCCAATCAGCCCCAGCATTTT.

The CDR3 DNA follows: TGCAGCGTTGCCGGGACAGGGCTAGCTGAAGCTTTCTTT. Encoded protein: CSVAGTGLAEAFF. The V and J genes are TRBV29-1 and TRBJ1-1; TRBD1 matches 9 bases. Germline-derived CDR1 and CDR2 are SQVTM and ANQGSEA. The CDR3 extends over 13 amino acids. Losses at the gene ends were 4 bases for V and 6 bases for J; bases not matched to a gene: 6. The variable domain in full, with the rest retrieved from reference TRBV29-1 and TRBJ1-1, is SAVISQKPSRDICQRGTSLTIQCQVDSQVTMMFWYRQQPGQSLTLIATANQGSEATYESGFVIDKFPISRPNLTFSTLTVSNMSPEDSSIYLCSVAGTGLAEAFFGQGTRLTVV.

Here the CDR3 reads CASRPQGPSEKLFF. The CDR3 DNA is TGTGCCAGCAGACCTCAGGGGCCCTCGGAAAAACTGTTTTTT. The chain carries TRBV7-9 and TRBJ1-4; a possible D gene is TRBD1 (6 bases). Germline lookup yields CDR1 SEHNR and CDR2 FQNEAQ (reference sequence). Trimming left V 6 bases short and J 8 bases short, with 16 bases between. The CDR3 is 14 amino acids.

This chain uses TRBV29-1 with TRBJ2-3; D not certain. Trimming took 0 bases from V and 4 from J, leaving 5 bases between them. From germline, CDR1 is SQVTM and CDR2 ANQGSEA. This CDR3 has 12 residues. CDR3 in DNA: TGCAGCGTTGAAGATCACGCAGATACGCAGTATTTT. This codes for CSVEDHADTQYF.

This chain uses TRBV30 with TRBJ1-2; tentative D call: TRBD1 (5 bases). The CDR3 spans 10 residues. The V gene's germline CDR1 is GTSNPN and CDR2 SVGIG (reference sequence). The germline V and J ends were trimmed by 5 bases and 8 bases, with 9 bases remaining between them. CDR3 sequence: CAWGTGGYTF. CDR3 DNA: TGTGCCTGGGGGACTGGAGGCTACACCTTC.